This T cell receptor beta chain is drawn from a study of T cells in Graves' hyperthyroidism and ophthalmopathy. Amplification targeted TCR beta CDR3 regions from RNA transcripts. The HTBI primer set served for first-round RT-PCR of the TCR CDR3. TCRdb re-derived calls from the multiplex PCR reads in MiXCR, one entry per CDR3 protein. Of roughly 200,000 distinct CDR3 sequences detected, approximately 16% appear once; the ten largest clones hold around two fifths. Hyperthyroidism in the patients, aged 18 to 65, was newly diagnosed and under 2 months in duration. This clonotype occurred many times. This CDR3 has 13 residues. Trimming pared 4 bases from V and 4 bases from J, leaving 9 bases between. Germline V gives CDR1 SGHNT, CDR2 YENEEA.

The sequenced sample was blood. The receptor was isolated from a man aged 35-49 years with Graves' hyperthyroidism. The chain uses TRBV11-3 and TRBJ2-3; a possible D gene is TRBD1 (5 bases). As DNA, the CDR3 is TGTGCCAGCAGCTCCAGGGCCTCAGATACGCAGTATTTT. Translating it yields CASSSRASDTQYF.